This T cell receptor (beta chain) comes out of a study of T-cell memory formation after mild COVID-19. Constant-segment-primed 5'RACE gave TCR alpha and TCR beta cDNA libraries with sample barcodes and UMIs. TCRdb passed the 5' RACE reads through MiXCR, listing each CDR3 protein once. The sample contains about 560,000 distinct CDR3 sequences, about a sixth of which appear only once. The sample holds a few counts of this clonotype. The CDR3 extends over 13 amino acids. Per the germline V gene, CDR1 is MDHEN and CDR2 is SYDVKM. The V gene end was trimmed by 6 bases and the J gene end by 5 bases; junction bases not matched to a gene: 6.

The sequence was obtained from an adult woman who had mild COVID-19 (a few samples of this study predate the infection). Cell type and time point are not known. V is TRBV28 and J is TRBJ1-2; 7 nucleotides line up with TRBD1. Sequencing was performed on PBMCs or a T cell subset sorted from them (not recorded which). CDR3 coding DNA: TGTGCCAGCAGGATGACAGGGAGGTATGGCTACACCTTC. Encoded protein: CASRMTGRYGYTF.